Listed below are T cell receptor beta chains from one sample, sequenced in a study of human T cells and chemical hapten exposure. TCRdb independently ran MiXCR on the RACE reads; one entry per CDR3 protein. The sample contains about 68,000 distinct CDR3 sequences, approximately 9.9% of which appear only once. Material: whole blood, obtained in connection with sensitization to the hapten diphenylcyclopropenone (DPC). These receptors were collected from a woman aged 45-60 years with alopecia areata. Some clones in this sample may be carry-over from other donors' samples. CDR3s include the opening cysteine and the closing phenylalanine or tryptophan. A D gene is named only where the DNA matches it firmly. The size of a clone is reported for some rows only, either as once, few or many, or as a class for expanded clones.

D	V	size	J	CDR3	DNA
.	TRBV2	many	TRBJ1-5	CASSVGYGQPQHF	TGTGCCAGCAGTGTGGGTTATGGTCAGCCCCAGCATTTT
.	TRBV28	.	TRBJ2-7	CASQTRAESSYEQYF	TGTGCCAGTCAAACCCGGGCCGAGAGCTCCTACGAGCAGTACTTC
TRBD1	TRBV5-4	many	TRBJ1-4	CASSLRTGDNEKLFF	TGTGCCAGCAGCTTGAGGACAGGGGATAATGAAAAACTGTTTTTT
TRBD2	TRBV6-2/TRBV6-3	.	TRBJ2-3	CASSYSSSGSKKEYF	TGTGCCAGCAGTTACTCGTCTAGCGGGAGTAAAAAGGAGTATTTT
.	TRBV12-3/TRBV12-4	many	TRBJ1-2	CASSFGTQKNYGYTF	TGTGCCAGCAGTTTCGGGACACAGAAGAACTATGGCTACACCTTC
.	TRBV30	many	TRBJ2-1	CAWSRGVVSYNEQFF	TGTGCCTGGAGCCGGGGCGTAGTCTCCTACAATGAGCAGTTCTTC
.	TRBV5-1	few	TRBJ2-4	CASSLLAGEGVAKNIQYF	TGCGCCAGCAGCTTGTTGGCGGGAGAGGGGGTAGCCAAAAACATTCAGTACTTC
.	TRBV7-8	many	TRBJ1-1	CASSLIRGAEAFF	TGTGCCAGCAGCTTAATACGGGGGGCTGAAGCTTTCTTT
.	TRBV10-3	many	TRBJ1-3	CAISDVGGLGNTIYF	TGTGCCATCAGTGATGTCGGGGGGCTTGGAAACACCATATATTTT
.	TRBV10-3	.	TRBJ2-5	CAISDGLAPQETQYF	TGTGCCATCAGTGATGGGCTAGCCCCGCAAGAGACCCAGTACTTC
.	TRBV20-1	.	TRBJ2-1	CSARSSRSSYNEQFF	TGCAGTGCTAGATCTAGCAGATCCTCCTACAATGAGCAGTTCTTC
.	TRBV10-3	.	TRBJ1-1	CAISESPRTEAFF	TGTGCCATCAGTGAGTCTCCAAGAACTGAAGCTTTCTTT
.	TRBV10-3	.	TRBJ2-5	CAISERLAEETQYF	TGTGCCATCAGTGAGAGATTAGCGGAAGAGACCCAGTACTTC
.	TRBV9	few	TRBJ2-3	CASSPSGGLKDTQYF	TGTGCCAGCAGCCCGAGTGGCGGCCTTAAAGATACGCAGTATTTT
.	TRBV6-2/TRBV6-3	many	TRBJ1-2	CASGFRTASPYGYTF	TGTGCCAGCGGTTTTCGGACAGCTTCGCCCTATGGCTACACCTTC
.	TRBV5-5	many	TRBJ1-1	CASSLRGEYTEAFF	TGTGCCAGCAGCTTAAGGGGGGAGTACACTGAAGCTTTCTTT
.	TRBV7-8	many	TRBJ2-5	CASSLASQETQYF	TGTGCCAGCAGCTTGGCTTCCCAAGAGACCCAGTACTTC
.	TRBV11-2	.	TRBJ2-7	CASSLTRGYEQYF	TGTGCCAGCAGCTTGACAAGGGGCTACGAGCAGTACTTC
.	TRBV4-3	.	TRBJ2-2	CASSQVWGTGELFF	TGCGCCAGCAGCCAAGTCTGGGGCACCGGGGAGCTGTTTTTT
TRBD2	TRBV18	many	TRBJ2-2	CASSPGLAENTGELFF	TGTGCCAGCTCACCCGGACTAGCGGAGAACACCGGGGAGCTGTTTTTT
.	TRBV24-1	.	TRBJ2-3	CATSDSRGRADTQYF	TGTGCCACCAGTGATAGCAGGGGGAGGGCAGATACGCAGTATTTT
.	TRBV19	few	TRBJ2-3	CASSPVSFKDTQYF	TGTGCCAGTAGTCCCGTTAGTTTTAAAGATACGCAGTATTTT
TRBD1	TRBV7-2	.	TRBJ2-1	CASSPDRVNEQFF	TGTGCCAGCAGTCCAGACAGGGTCAATGAGCAGTTCTTC
.	TRBV10-1	many	TRBJ2-1	CASSPTSRVDEQFF	TGCGCCAGCAGTCCTACTAGTCGGGTCGATGAGCAGTTCTTC
.	TRBV28	.	TRBJ2-7	CASNQGAGGSYEQYF	TGTGCCAGCAATCAGGGGGCCGGGGGGTCCTACGAGCAGTACTTC
.	TRBV29-1	many	TRBJ2-2	CSVDPRGNTGELFF	TGCAGCGTTGACCCCCGGGGAAACACCGGGGAGCTGTTTTTT
TRBD1	TRBV19	many	TRBJ2-1	CASSPKRQGGNEQFF	TGTGCCAGTAGTCCTAAGAGACAGGGCGGGAATGAGCAGTTCTTC
.	TRBV12-2	.	TRBJ1-1	CASRSLQGGNAFF	TGTGCAAGTCGCTCTCTACAGGGAGGTAACGCTTTCTTT
.	TRBV29-1	many	TRBJ1-1	CSAPLLANTEAFF	TGCAGCGCCCCGCTTTTGGCGAACACTGAAGCTTTCTTT
TRBD2	TRBV28	.	TRBJ2-4	CASSPWTSGKNIQYF	TGTGCCAGCAGTCCCTGGACTAGCGGTAAAAACATTCAGTACTTC
.	TRBV9	many	TRBJ2-3	CASSWDPSTDTQYF	TGTGCCAGCAGCTGGGACCCTAGCACAGATACGCAGTATTTT
TRBD2	TRBV28	few	TRBJ2-7	CASSSPASGRIGQYF	TGTGCCAGCAGTTCTCCGGCTAGCGGGAGAATCGGGCAGTACTTC
.	TRBV21-1	.	TRBJ2-1	CASSKVGHKSYEQFF	TGTGCCAGCAGCAAAGTGGGGCACAAATCCTACGAGCAGTTCTTC
.	TRBV7-6	many	TRBJ2-5	CASSPRQTWYQETQYF	TGTGCCAGCAGCCCCAGACAGACATGGTACCAAGAGACCCAGTACTTC
TRBD1	TRBV28	many	TRBJ2-7	CASSTGQGKYF	TGTGCCAGCAGTACGGGACAGGGGAAGTACTTC
TRBD1	TRBV28	few	TRBJ2-7	CASRSRTGVSYEQYF	TGTGCCAGCAGATCAAGGACAGGGGTCTCCTACGAGCAGTACTTC
.	TRBV6-2/TRBV6-3	many	TRBJ1-2	CASSYSTTGDYGYTF	TGTGCCAGCAGTTACTCGACCACCGGGGACTATGGCTACACCTTC
TRBD1	TRBV30	few	TRBJ2-1	CAWSPWKGQGASNEQFF	TGTGCCTGGAGTCCGTGGAAGGGACAGGGGGCCAGCAATGAGCAGTTCTTC
TRBD2	TRBV7-2	.	TRBJ2-7	CASSLGVAGAEQYF	TGTGCCAGCAGCTTAGGAGTAGCGGGGGCCGAGCAGTACTTC
TRBD1	TRBV20-1	many	TRBJ1-4	CSARAPSGTDEKLFF	TGCAGTGCTAGAGCCCCATCCGGGACAGATGAAAAACTGTTTTTT
.	TRBV7-9	few	TRBJ2-1	CASSWWDRAVKSKFF	TGTGCCAGCAGCTGGTGGGATCGGGCAGTAAAGAGCAAGTTCTTC
TRBD1	TRBV28	few	TRBJ2-5	CASSPRTGLEETQYF	TGTGCCAGCAGTCCCCGGACAGGTTTAGAAGAGACCCAGTACTTC
.	TRBV27	many	TRBJ2-1	CASSRRTGTSYNEQFF	TGTGCCAGCAGCAGACGTACAGGGACCTCCTACAATGAGCAGTTCTTC